What follows describes a single T cell receptor beta chain. The same CDR3 also results from other DNA sequences found in this sample. Each of the donors was a healthy adult who was HIV-negative and had not had a recent acute infection or vaccination. Every subset had its genomic DNA shared out evenly among several immunoSEQ plates. Clones were read by immunoSEQ multiplex PCR, and TCRdb kept only the in-frame ones, dropping some. The data hold millions of clones, with around 94% observed a single time. These data belong to a study of shared clonotypes between healthy human individuals. Study-wide context: Three CD4 naive, three CD4 memory, two CD8 naive and one CD8 memory plate were used per donor.

Germline V lookup: CDR1 SQVTM, CDR2 ANQGSEA. Trimming took 3 bases from V and 8 from J; bases not matched to a gene: 4. The CDR3 length is 12 residues. This receptor was obtained from a man aged 18 to 35 in good health. This chain joins TRBV29-1 and TRBJ1-2; the match to TRBD1 covers 9 bases. The specimen sequenced was naive CD4+ T cells sorted from blood. Stated subset: CD45RA+ positively selected. The CDR3 DNA is TGCAGCGTTGAGGGACAGGGAGGCGGCTACACCTTC. It is translated as CSVEGQGGGYTF.